This T cell receptor beta chain comes out of a study of T cells in Graves' hyperthyroidism and ophthalmopathy. V was cut by 0 bases and J by 4 bases, with 9 bases left in between. Germline-derived CDR1 and CDR2 are MNHEY and SVGAGI. This CDR3 has 14 amino acids. From RNA transcripts, TCR beta CDR3 regions were amplified. Carried out on the TCR CDR3, a first-round RT-PCR used the HTBI primer set. TCRdb re-called the multiplex PCR reads with MiXCR, one entry per CDR3 protein. This table has under 600,000 distinct CDR3 sequences, about a sixth appearing once. At least ten counts were recorded for this clonotype.

Source material: blood. The chain combines TRBV6-5 with TRBJ1-2; D remains unclear. The sequence came from a woman aged 40 to 50 with Graves' ophthalmopathy. CDR3 nucleotide sequence: TGTGCCAGCAGTTACTCGAAGGAAGGCTATGGCTACACCTTC. It is translated as CASSYSKEGYGYTF.